A single sample gave rise to the 15 T cell receptor beta chains below, sequenced in a study of Ad26.COV2.S vaccination and SARS-CoV-2 variants. Treatment here: some 19 received Ad26.COV2.S at low or high dose, single or two shots; 5 received placebo; per-sample allocation not given. Following the first vaccine or placebo injection, samples were taken on day 63. The assay was immunoSEQ multiplex PCR, and TCRdb's table has in-frame clones only and misses some. Here the sample spans about 350,000 clones, 86% being singletons. The specimen comprised peripheral blood, sampled in a trial of Ad26.COV2.S vaccine versus placebo. All receptors come from a person between 18 and 65 years old who received the Ad26.COV2.S COVID-19 vaccine or a placebo.

V is TRBV2 and J is TRBJ2-2, with D possibly TRBD1 on 5 matching bases. Germline V gene lookup returns CDR1 SNHLY and CDR2 FYNNEI. V was cut by 11 bases and J by 3 bases, with 10 bases left in between. The CDR3 contains 12 residues. The CDR3 reads CAGKGDTGELFF. CDR3 bases: TGTGCCGGAAAAGGGGACACCGGGGAGCTGTTTTTT.

The gene calls are TRBV6-2 or TRBV6-3 and TRBJ2-7, with a weak D call TRBD2 (6 bases). V gave up 5 bases and J gave up 2 bases, with 10 bases separating them. This CDR3 comprises 13 residues. Germline CDR1 reads MNHEY; CDR2 reads SVGEGT. The CDR3 reads CASSRDSPYEQYF. In DNA form, the CDR3 reads TGTGCCAGCAGTCGGGACTCCCCCTACGAGCAGTACTTC.

The rearrangement joins TRBV5-1 to TRBJ1-1; 7 bases agree with TRBD1. V was clipped by 0 bases and J by 7 bases; unmatched bases: 0. Germline values: CDR1 SGHRS, CDR2 YFSETQ. The CDR3 consists of 12 residues. The CDR3 loop reads CASSLDRGEAFF. CDR3 in DNA: TGCGCCAGCAGCTTGGACAGGGGTGAAGCTTTCTTT.

The CDR3 region is CASSQGLGGYEQYF. The DNA of the CDR3 is TGCGCCAGCAGCCAGGGACTAGGGGGCTACGAGCAGTACTTC. The chain couples TRBV5-1 to TRBJ2-7; 8 bases are shared with TRBD2. The CDR3 is 14 amino acids. V trimming: 4 bases; J trimming: 3 bases; junction bases outside the gene matches: 6. Germline CDR1 is SGHRS and CDR2 is YFSETQ.

CDR3 amino acids: CASSPSGQGLAKNIQYF. The DNA for the CDR3 is TGTGCCAGCAGCCCGTCGGGACAGGGATTAGCCAAAAACATTCAGTACTTC. The rearrangement links TRBV4-2 to TRBJ2-4; the match to TRBD1 covers 9 bases. Germline lookup yields CDR1 LGHNA and CDR2 YNFKEQ. Germline trimming cut 4 bases from V and 0 bases from J; bases unmatched to any gene: 7. This CDR3 has 17 residues.

V is TRBV5-6 and J is TRBJ2-7, with D unclear. The V gene's germline CDR1 is SGHDT and CDR2 YYEEEE. V was cut by 1 base and J by 4 bases, with 6 bases left in between. This CDR3 contains 12 residues. In DNA form, the CDR3 reads TGTGCCAGCAGCTTGACCAGGTACGAGCAGTACTTC. This codes for CASSLTRYEQYF.

CDR3: CASSHRDNLYEQYF. CDR3 sequence (DNA): TGTGCCAGCAGTCACCGGGACAACTTGTACGAGCAGTACTTC. The gene calls are TRBV27 and TRBJ2-7; D possibly corresponds to TRBD1 (6 bases). The germline V and J ends were trimmed by 5 bases and 4 bases, with 15 bases remaining between them. Germline CDR1 MNHEY, CDR2 SMNVEV (reference sequence). This CDR3 has 14 residues.

The CDR3 coding sequence is TGTGCCAGCAGCTTGGGCCCAGCCAACAATGAGCAGTTCTTC. Protein product: CASSLGPANNEQFF. The V call is TRBV7-2, the J call TRBJ2-1, with unresolved D. With 3 bases removed from V and 5 bases from J, the gap between germline ends came to 11 bases. Germline assignment: CDR1 SGHTA and CDR2 FQGNSA. This CDR3 region has 14 residues.

V usage is TRBV12-3 or TRBV12-4 and J usage is TRBJ1-1; 9 positions agree with TRBD1. The CDR3 contains 13 residues. With 8 bases clipped from V and 4 bases from J, the junction kept 5 bases outside the gene matches. CDR3 sequence reads: CASRQGGTTEAFF. The CDR3 bases are TGTGCCAGCCGACAGGGGGGGACCACTGAAGCTTTCTTT.

V usage is TRBV27 and J usage is TRBJ1-4; tentative D call: TRBD1 (6 bases). Germline assignment: CDR1 MNHEY and CDR2 SMNVEV (reference sequence). CDR3 length: 14 amino acids. V gave up 5 bases and J gave up 8 bases, with 15 bases separating them. Here the CDR3 reads CASSGGGAGEKLFF. The CDR3 bases are TGTGCCAGCAGTGGTGGGGGGGCAGGAGAAAAACTGTTTTTT.

This clone was seen many times. V is TRBV29-1 and J is TRBJ1-4; perhaps TRBD1 as D (6 bases). CDR3 length: 12 amino acids. The germline gives CDR1 SQVTM, CDR2 ANQGSEA. The V end lost 7 bases, the J end lost 8 bases, and 14 bases lay between the germline ends. Here the CDR3 DNA reads TGCAGCGCAGGGGACGGGGGGGAAAAACTGTTTTTT. This codes for CSAGDGGEKLFF.

This clone has a handful of counts. This chain uses TRBV6-5 with TRBJ2-7; unclear D gene. Germline V gives CDR1 MNHEY, CDR2 SVGAGI. Trimming left V 5 bases short and J 2 bases short, with 13 bases between. This CDR3 is 14 amino acids long. CDR3 protein: CASSPPAAAYEQYF. CDR3 DNA: TGTGCCAGCAGTCCCCCGGCCGCCGCCTACGAGCAGTACTTC.

The chain is built from TRBV5-6 and TRBJ2-4; D is perhaps TRBD2 (5 bases). Trimming pared 3 bases from V and 4 bases from J, leaving 17 bases between. CDR1 is SGHDT, CDR2 YYEEEE, per germline. The CDR3 length is 16 residues. DNA of the CDR3: TGTGCCAGCAGCTCAGGACTGCTGAACCTTAAAAACATTCAGTACTTC. Amino acid sequence: CASSSGLLNLKNIQYF.

J is TRBJ2-1 and V is TRBV19, with D possibly being TRBD1 (6 bases). V was cut by 5 bases and J by 7 bases, with 9 bases left in between. In germline, CDR1 is LNHDA, CDR2 SQIVND (reference sequence). CDR3 length: 12 amino acids. In nucleotides, the CDR3 is TGTGCCAGTAGTTTCAGGGGTAATGAGCAGTTCTTC. Its translation is CASSFRGNEQFF.

The chain links TRBV10-3 to TRBJ2-7, with TRBD1 as a possible D gene (5 bases). The CDR3 has 14 amino acids. V gave up 7 bases and J gave up 0 bases, with 13 bases separating them. In germline, CDR1 is ENHRY, CDR2 SYGVKD. The CDR3 sequence is CAINDGASSYEQYF. DNA of the CDR3: TGTGCCATCAACGATGGGGCGAGCTCCTACGAGCAGTACTTC.